The T cell receptor beta chain under discussion was sequenced for a study of naive and memory T cell subsets. The beta constant-region primer was an equimolar mix of two oligonucleotides covering TRBC1 and TRBC2. Nested alpha and beta constant-region primers with the SP2 primer drove four PCR rounds on ligated cDNA. One entry per CDR3 protein results from TCRdb running MiXCR on the UMI-ligation and nested PCR reads. The repertoire consists of some 150,000 distinct CDR3 sequences, with more than 15% occurring once and the leading ten covering roughly 0.14%. This CDR3 is 15 amino acids long. Germline loops: CDR1 MNHEY, CDR2 SMNVEV (reference sequence). Losses at the gene ends were 8 bases for V and 1 base for J; bases not matched to a gene: 8.

This rearrangement joins TRBV27 to TRBJ2-7, with 10 nucleotides matching TRBD2. The sequence came from a human donor in good health. The sequencing sample was made of naive CD4+ T cells from blood. The CDR3 sequence is CASDGTSAPSYEQYF. The CDR3 DNA reads TGTGCCAGCGATGGGACTAGCGCCCCTTCCTACGAGCAGTACTTC.